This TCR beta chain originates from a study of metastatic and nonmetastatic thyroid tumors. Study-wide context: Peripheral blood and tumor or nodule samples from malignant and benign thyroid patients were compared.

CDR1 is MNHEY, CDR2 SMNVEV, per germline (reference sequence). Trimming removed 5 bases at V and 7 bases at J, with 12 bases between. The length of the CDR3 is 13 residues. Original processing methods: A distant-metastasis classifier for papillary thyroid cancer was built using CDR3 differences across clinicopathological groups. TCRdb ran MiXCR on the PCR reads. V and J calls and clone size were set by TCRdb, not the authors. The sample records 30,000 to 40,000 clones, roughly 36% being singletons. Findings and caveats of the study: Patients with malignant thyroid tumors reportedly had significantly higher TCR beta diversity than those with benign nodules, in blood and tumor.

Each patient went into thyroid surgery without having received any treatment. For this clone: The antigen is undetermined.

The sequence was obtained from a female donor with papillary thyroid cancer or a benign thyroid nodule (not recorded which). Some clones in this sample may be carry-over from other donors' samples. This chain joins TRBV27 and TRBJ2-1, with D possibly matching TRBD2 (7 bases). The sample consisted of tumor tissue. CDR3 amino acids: CASSRRGANEQFF. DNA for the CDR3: TGTGCCAGCAGTCGACGGGGGGCAAATGAGCAGTTCTTC.